Only a few counts were recorded for the clone carrying this T cell receptor beta chain. What it recognizes is unknown. The data were obtained in a study of shared clonotypes between healthy human individuals. Study context: The plates for each donor numbered three CD4 naive, three CD4 memory, two CD8 naive and one CD8 memory. Whole-study results and caveats: The sharing of 4% to 5.5% of naive CD4 clonotypes was seen across several donors.

Per the original data handling: With immunoSEQ giving junction-only sequences and no quality scores, filtering differed. This table comes from immunoSEQ multiplex PCR, and its TCRdb copy is limited to in-frame clones, with some not included. D and trimming come from the DNA, and the V and J calls and clone size come from that table. The table has approximately 720,000 clones, 60% to 80% seen once; the top ten hold 1.8%. V gave up 1 base and J gave up 4 bases; unmatched junction bases: 7. Per the germline V gene, CDR1 is SGHNT and CDR2 is YYREEE (reference sequence). This CDR3 region has 16 residues. The V call is TRBV5-4, the J call TRBJ2-7; TRBD2 aligns across 11 bases. This TCR came from a woman younger than 45 in good health. Sequenced input: memory CD4+ T cells sorted from blood. Subset given: CD45RA-negative fraction. CDR3 sequence: CASSLQTSGITYEQYF. CDR3 DNA: TGTGCCAGCAGCTTGCAGACTAGCGGGATAACATACGAGCAGTACTTC.